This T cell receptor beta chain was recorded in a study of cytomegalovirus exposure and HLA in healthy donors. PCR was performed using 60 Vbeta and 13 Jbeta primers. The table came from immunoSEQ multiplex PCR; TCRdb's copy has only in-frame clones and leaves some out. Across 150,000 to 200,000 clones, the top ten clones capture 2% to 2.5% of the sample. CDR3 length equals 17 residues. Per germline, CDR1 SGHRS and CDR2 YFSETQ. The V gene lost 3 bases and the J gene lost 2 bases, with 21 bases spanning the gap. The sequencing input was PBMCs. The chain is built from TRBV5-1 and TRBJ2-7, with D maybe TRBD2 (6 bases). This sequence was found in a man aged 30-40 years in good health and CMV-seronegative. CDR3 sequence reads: CASSSYPGTHSTYEQYF. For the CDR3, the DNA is TGCGCCAGCAGCTCCTACCCCGGGACTCATTCCACCTACGAGCAGTACTTC. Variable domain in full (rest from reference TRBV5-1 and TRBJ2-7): KAGVTQTPRYLIKTRGQQVTLSCSPISGHRSVSWYQQTPGQGLQFLFEYFSETQRNKGNFPGRFSGRQFSNSRSEMNVSTLELGDSALYLCASSSYPGTHSTYEQYFGPGTRLTVT.